This T cell receptor (beta chain) originates from a study of T-cell reconstitution after alpha-beta-depleted transplantation in children. Points from the study as a whole: T-cell counts and diversity at one year following transplant were attributed mainly to newly produced T cells.

Molecular barcoding with unique molecular identifiers was used for the TCRbeta library. One entry per CDR3 protein, called by TCRdb with MiXCR from the PCR reads. The repertoire consists of 85,000 to 120,000 distinct CDR3 sequences, with around 7% occurring once and the leading ten covering about 16%. CDR1 is SGHDN, CDR2 FVKESK, per germline. V trimming: 4 bases; J trimming: 2 bases; junction bases outside the gene matches: 4. The CDR3 runs 15 residues. This clonotype was counted many times. The antigen is not known. V usage is TRBV14 and J usage is TRBJ2-1; 8 nucleotides line up with TRBD2. The clonotype originates from a boy younger than 10 with acute lymphoblastic leukemia, due to receive a stem cell transplant. Source: PBMCs, taken before TCRalphabeta/CD19-depleted stem cell transplant. The CDR3, as DNA: TGTGCCAGCAGCCTCGGGGGGGGGGCCTACAATGAGCAGTTCTTC. This sequence encodes CASSLGGGAYNEQFF.